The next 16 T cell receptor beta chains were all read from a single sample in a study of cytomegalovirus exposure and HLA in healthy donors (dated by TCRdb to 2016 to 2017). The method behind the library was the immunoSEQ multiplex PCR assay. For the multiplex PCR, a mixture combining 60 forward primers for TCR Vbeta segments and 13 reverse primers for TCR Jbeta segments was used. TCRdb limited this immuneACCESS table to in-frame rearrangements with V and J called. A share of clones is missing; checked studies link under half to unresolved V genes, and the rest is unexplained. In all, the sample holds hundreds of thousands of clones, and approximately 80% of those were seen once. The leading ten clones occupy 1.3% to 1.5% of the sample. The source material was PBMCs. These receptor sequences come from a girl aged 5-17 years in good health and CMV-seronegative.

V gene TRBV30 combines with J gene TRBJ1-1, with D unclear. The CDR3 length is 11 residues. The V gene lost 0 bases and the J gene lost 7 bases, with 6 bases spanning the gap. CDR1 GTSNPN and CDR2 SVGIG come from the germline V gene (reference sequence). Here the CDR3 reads CAWSVLNEAFF. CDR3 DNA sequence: TGTGCCTGGAGTGTACTTAATGAAGCTTTCTTT.

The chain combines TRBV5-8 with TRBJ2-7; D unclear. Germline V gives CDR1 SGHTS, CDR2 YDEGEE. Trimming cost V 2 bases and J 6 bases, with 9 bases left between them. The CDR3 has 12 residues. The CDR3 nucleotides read TGTGCCAGCAGCTTTAGAGGTACCGAGCAGTACTTC. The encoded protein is CASSFRGTEQYF.

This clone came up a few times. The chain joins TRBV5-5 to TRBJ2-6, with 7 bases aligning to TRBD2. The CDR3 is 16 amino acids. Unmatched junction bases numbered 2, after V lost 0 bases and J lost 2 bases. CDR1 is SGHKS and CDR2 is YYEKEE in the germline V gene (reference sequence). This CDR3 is CASSLVGGTGANVLTF. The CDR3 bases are TGTGCCAGCAGCTTGGTCGGGGGGACTGGGGCCAACGTCCTGACTTTC.

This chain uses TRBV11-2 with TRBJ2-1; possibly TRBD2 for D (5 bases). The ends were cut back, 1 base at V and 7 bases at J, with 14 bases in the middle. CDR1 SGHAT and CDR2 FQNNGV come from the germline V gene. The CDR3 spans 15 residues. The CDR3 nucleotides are TGTGCCAGCAGCTTAGGGCCCGGGGTTAAGAATGAGCAGTTCTTC. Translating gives CASSLGPGVKNEQFF.

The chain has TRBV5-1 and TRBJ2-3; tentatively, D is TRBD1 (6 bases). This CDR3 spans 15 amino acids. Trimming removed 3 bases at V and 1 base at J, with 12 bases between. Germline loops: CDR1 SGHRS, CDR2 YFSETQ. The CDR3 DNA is TGCGCCAGCAGCTCCCAGGGGTACGGCACAGATACGCAGTATTTT. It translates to CASSSQGYGTDTQYF. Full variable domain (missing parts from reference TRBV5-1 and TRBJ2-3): KAGVTQTPRYLIKTRGQQVTLSCSPISGHRSVSWYQQTPGQGLQFLFEYFSETQRNKGNFPGRFSGRQFSNSRSEMNVSTLELGDSALYLCASSSQGYGTDTQYFGPGTRLTVL.

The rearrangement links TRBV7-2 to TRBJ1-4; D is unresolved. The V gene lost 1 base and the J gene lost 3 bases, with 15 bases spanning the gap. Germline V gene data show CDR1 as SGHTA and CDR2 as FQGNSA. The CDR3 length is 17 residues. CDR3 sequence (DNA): TGTGCCAGCAGCTTAGGCATGCGGGTAGCGGCTAATGAAAAACTGTTTTTT. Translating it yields CASSLGMRVAANEKLFF.

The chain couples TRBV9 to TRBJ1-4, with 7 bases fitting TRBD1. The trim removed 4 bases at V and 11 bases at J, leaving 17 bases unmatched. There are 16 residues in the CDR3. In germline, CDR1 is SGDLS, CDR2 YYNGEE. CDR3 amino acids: CASSPTSQGRGEKLFF. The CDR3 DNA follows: TGTGCCAGCAGCCCCACGTCACAGGGGAGAGGGGAGAAACTGTTTTTT.

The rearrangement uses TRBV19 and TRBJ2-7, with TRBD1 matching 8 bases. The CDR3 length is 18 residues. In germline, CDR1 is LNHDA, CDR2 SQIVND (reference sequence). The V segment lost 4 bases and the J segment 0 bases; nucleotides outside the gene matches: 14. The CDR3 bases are TGTGCCAGTAGTACTTACCCTGCCGGGACAGGAAACTCCTACGAGCAGTACTTC. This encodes CASSTYPAGTGNSYEQYF. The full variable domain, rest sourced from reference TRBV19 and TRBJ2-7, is DGGITQSPKYLFRKEGQNVTLSCEQNLNHDAMYWYRQDPGQGLRLIYYSQIVNDFQKGDIAEGYSVSREKKESFPLTVTSAQKNPTAFYLCASSTYPAGTGNSYEQYFGPGTRLTVT.

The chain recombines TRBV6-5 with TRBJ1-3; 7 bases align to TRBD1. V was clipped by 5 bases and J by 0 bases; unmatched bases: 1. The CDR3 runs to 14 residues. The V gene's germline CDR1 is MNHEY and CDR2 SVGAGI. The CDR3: CASSRDSSGNTIYF. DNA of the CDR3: TGTGCCAGCAGTCGGGACAGCTCTGGAAACACCATATATTTT.

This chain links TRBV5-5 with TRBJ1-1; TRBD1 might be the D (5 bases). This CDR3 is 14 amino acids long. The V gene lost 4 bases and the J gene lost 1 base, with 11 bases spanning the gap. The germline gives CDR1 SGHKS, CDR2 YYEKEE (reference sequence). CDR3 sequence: CASSKNTGNTEAFF. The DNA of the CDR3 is TGTGCCAGCAGCAAAAATACAGGGAACACTGAAGCTTTCTTT.

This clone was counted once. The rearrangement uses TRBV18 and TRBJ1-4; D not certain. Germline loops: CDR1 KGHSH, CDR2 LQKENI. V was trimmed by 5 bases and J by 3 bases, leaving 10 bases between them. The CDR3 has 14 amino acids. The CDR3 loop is CASSSRDSNEKLFF. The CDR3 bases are TGTGCCAGCTCATCGAGGGATTCTAATGAAAAACTGTTTTTT.

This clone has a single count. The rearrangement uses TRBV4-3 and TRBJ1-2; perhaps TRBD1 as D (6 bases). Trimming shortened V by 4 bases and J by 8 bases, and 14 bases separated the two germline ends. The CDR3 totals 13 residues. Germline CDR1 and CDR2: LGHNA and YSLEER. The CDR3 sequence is CASSPGGAWGYTF. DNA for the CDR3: TGCGCCAGCAGCCCGGGGGGGGCATGGGGCTACACCTTC.

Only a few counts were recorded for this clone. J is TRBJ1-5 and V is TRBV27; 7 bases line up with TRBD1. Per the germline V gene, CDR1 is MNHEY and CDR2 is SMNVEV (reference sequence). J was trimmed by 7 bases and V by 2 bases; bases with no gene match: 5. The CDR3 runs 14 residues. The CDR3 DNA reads TGTGCCAGCAGTTTAGAGGGGGCCGGGCAGCCCCAGCATTTT. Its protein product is CASSLEGAGQPQHF.

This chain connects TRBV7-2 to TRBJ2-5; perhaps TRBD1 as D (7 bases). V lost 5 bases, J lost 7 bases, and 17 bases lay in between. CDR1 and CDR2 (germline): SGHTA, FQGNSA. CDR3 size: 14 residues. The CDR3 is CASSDRLGGVTQYF. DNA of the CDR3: TGTGCCAGCAGCGACAGACTAGGGGGCGTGACCCAGTACTTC.

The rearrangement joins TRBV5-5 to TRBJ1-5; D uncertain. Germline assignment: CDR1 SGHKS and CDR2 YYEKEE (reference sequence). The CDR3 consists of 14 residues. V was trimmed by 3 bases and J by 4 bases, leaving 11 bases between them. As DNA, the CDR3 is TGTGCCAGCAGCTCGCCTGAACTTAATCAGCCCCAGCATTTT. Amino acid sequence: CASSSPELNQPQHF.

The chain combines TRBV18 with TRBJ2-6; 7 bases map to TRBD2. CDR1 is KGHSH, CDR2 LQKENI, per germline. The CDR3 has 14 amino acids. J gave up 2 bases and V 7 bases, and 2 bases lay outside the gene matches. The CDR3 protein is CASYSGTGANVLTF. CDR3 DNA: TGTGCCAGCTACAGCGGGACTGGGGCCAACGTCCTGACTTTC.